Detailed here is one TCR beta chain. No antigen is known for it. No much larger clonotype is one base removed from it; base qualities were not supplied. The library was generated by the immunoSEQ multiplex PCR assay. For the multiplex PCR, a mixture combining 60 forward primers for TCR Vbeta segments and 13 reverse primers for TCR Jbeta segments was used. Amplification of the CDR3 region of rearranged TCR beta genes was performed with a multiplex PCR assay on genomic DNA. The Illumina HiSeq System was used to sequence the amplified TCR beta libraries as 87-base-pair reads. In the authors' own workflow: In a later analysis, some 80 million unique TCR beta chains were counted across the roughly 610 repertoires, and roughly 11 million of these chains were shared by at least two donors. Raw reads were error-corrected and collapsed into unique sequences with a nearest-neighbor algorithm that merged closely related sequences to remove PCR and sequencing errors. CDR3 sequences were aligned to IMGT reference sequences to assign V, D and J gene segments. For a sequence to be retained, a match of at least six nucleotides was required to both a V gene segment and a J gene segment. A rearrangement counted as productive if the CDR3 had no stop codons and remained in frame with V and J, and every other rearrangement counted as non-productive. Following IMGT convention, CDR3 was defined as the stretch from the second conserved V-encoded cysteine to the conserved J-encoded phenylalanine. The earlier analysis of 450 to 750 of the donors excluded any sequence lacking an unambiguous match to a single V gene segment. In an earlier analysis of roughly 500 of the donors, V segments were called functional above 56.7% productive rearrangements and were called segregating when the between-donor standard deviation exceeded 5%. A statistical classification framework was developed to diagnose cytomegalovirus status using the catalog of TCR beta chain sequences. V and J gene assignment, in a later analysis, came from comparing TCR nucleotide sequences with IMGT/GENE-DB human TR gene sequences. Using the TCRdist pipeline, a later analysis assigned CDR3 sequences along with most-parsimonious VDJ recombination scenarios. In a later analysis, every TCR beta chain was defined by the combination of its CDR3 amino acid sequence and its V-gene family, and reads without a unique V-gene family were dropped. To address suspected cross-contamination and a sequencing artifact, a later analysis removed roughly 640 highly shared, low-generation-probability nucleotide sequences. For each public chain, a later analysis derived a clonal expansion index from normalized ranks of inferred template counts within each repertoire. Generation probabilities in a later analysis came from a VDJ recombination model fitted to out-of-frame rearrangements, and those results were checked against IGoR. A later analysis scored TCR-TCR, TCR-HLA and TCR-CMV co-occurrence with hypergeometric tests, applying a repertoire-size bias correction to TCR pairs. To estimate false discovery rates, a later analysis permuted the HLA or CMV assignments 20 times. A later analysis grouped co-occurring TCRs with DBSCAN, adding TCRdist sequence similarity when clustering within HLA-allele-positive subsets. Repertoires with fewer than 30,000 or more than 120,000 public chains were left out of co-occurrence clustering, as were about five repertoires with anomalous nucleotide sharing. TCRdb re-hosts the immuneACCESS table, in-frame sequences only. Its copies lack some clones; in the studies checked, an unresolved V gene accounts for under half of them, and the cause for the rest is not known. The V and J calls and clone size are taken from that table; D and trimming were inferred from the DNA. This sample holds 95,000 to 110,000 clones; about four fifths were observed only once. The ten largest make up approximately 2.4% of the sample.

From the cysteine up to the phenylalanine, the CDR3 has a length of 14 residues. CDR3 DNA is the only sequence kept; it has 42 bases, read in frame from the first base. CDR1 and CDR2 were assigned from the germline V gene as SGHVS and FQNEAQ. The junction carries 13 bases between V and J, which are trimmed by 5 bases and 5 bases respectively. The cohort comprised 550 to 700 healthy bone marrow donors. All cohort members were sampled while nominally healthy, although unrecorded immune exposures were likely present. The donor tested CMV seropositive and was one of the 289 seropositive cohort members. A peripheral blood sample was collected from each donor, and TCR beta sequencing was performed on peripheral blood mononuclear cells. Genomic DNA extraction from the blood cell samples was performed with the Qiagen DNeasy Blood Extraction Kit. The data originate from a study of cytomegalovirus exposure and HLA in healthy donors (TCRdb year 2017). Regarding the research as a whole: An earlier analysis of roughly 610 of the donors reported about 280 Gb of sequence data and 117 million unique TCR beta sequences obtained from approximately 180 million T cells. The number of typed donors differed by locus: roughly 629-640 for A, B, C, DRB1 and DQB1; 522 for DQA1; around 580 for DPA1; and about 450 for DPB1. In an earlier analysis of 550 to 700 of the donors, high-throughput TCR beta sequencing was used to judge whether each TCR beta V gene segment behaved as functional or pseudogenic. The T cell repertoires of several hundred subjects were profiled by immunosequencing and related to cytomegalovirus serostatus. The study combined high-throughput TCR immunosequencing, statistical association of individual TCRs with disease status, and machine learning to predict cytomegalovirus infection status. Every discovery cohort repertoire had been produced on one sequencing platform. The genetic ancestry cluster associated with self-reported Caucasian donors included 70% to 85% of the roughly 410 genotyped donors. About 300 gigabases of sequencing data and 70 million to 95 million unique TCR sequences made up an early release that covered approximately 650 HLA-typed donors. On average, 235,054 unique TCR beta nucleotide sequences were sequenced per donor among some 430 genotyped donors of the cohort, with roughly 18% of those sequences being non-productive. Donor age, sex, ethnicity and CMV serostatus were collected together with the repertoire data. The later analysis used no new phenotypic data to find candidate immune exposures, relying instead on TCR beta sequences and their occurrence across donors. HLA typing included class I and class II loci at four-digit resolution. A later genetic analysis used genome-wide SNP genotypes for about 60% of the 666 donors, treating that subset as a discovery cohort. The study aimed to test whether signatures of past pathogen exposure could be identified by cataloging public T cell receptors. Four to six DR-DQ haplotypes were handled as single units for association and clustering, since linkage in the cohort was strong. A later analysis re-analyzed previously published TCR beta repertoires from roughly 690 donors and added high-resolution HLA genotyping to study TCR occurrence patterns. A separate validation cohort of roughly 110 different subjects was used in addition to the roughly 720-subject first cohort.

The investigation overall reported the following: In a later analysis, some 18,000 TCR beta sequences were associated with specific HLA alleles at a false discovery rate of 0.05. A few of the identified cytomegalovirus-associated TCR beta chains were confirmed in vitro to be specific for cytomegalovirus antigens. In a later analysis, most CMV-associated TCR beta chains were found to appear HLA-restricted, with HLA associations seemingly driven largely by CMV exposure. Immune exposure information for the cohort was limited to CMV serostatus. Most TCR sequences were observed very rarely across donors, whereas some public TCRs were present in many individuals. Sequencing depth was assumed to be roughly uniform across donors in the presence/absence analyses, though that assumption may not hold. In a later analysis, the rate of TCR association differed among HLA loci, with DRB1 alleles having the most associated TCRs and HLA-C alleles having the fewest. A cluster of highly shared sequence variants was judged likely to represent a technical artifact of the sequencing pipeline. A later analysis found that HLA-associated TCR beta chains were more clonally expanded and had lower generation probabilities than equally common non-associated chains. The 87-base-pair reads could not distinguish some IMGT-functional V segments, including TRBV6-2 and TRBV6-3, so those segments were excluded. Strong co-occurrence of HLA alleles, especially DR and DQ, made assigning TCR associations to individual alleles difficult. HLA typing was unavailable for some donors at each locus, so association tests used only the typed subset. V-gene and J-gene trimming of TCR beta chains was associated with a missense DCLRE1C variant in a later genetic analysis, and the association was replicated in an independent cohort. A further reported finding was that TCR beta sequences accurately predicted the HLA-A and HLA-B alleles for most subjects in the first cohort. In the study, approximately 150 TCR beta chains were listed as associated with cytomegalovirus. In both the original and validation cohorts, the classifier was reported to diagnose cytomegalovirus status with high specificity and sensitivity. According to a later genetic analysis, donors in an Asian-associated ancestry cluster had fewer N-insertions in productive TCRs than the approximately 630-donor mean. Linkage disequilibrium might explain the correlated functional status among segregating V segments, but an unknown experimental factor could not be excluded. It was suggested by the authors that the approach could potentially be generalized to other disease states and immunological phenotypes. Because counts were too low, about 18 rarely observed V segments, including chromosome 9 orphons, were excluded from the earlier analysis of 587 of the donors. In an earlier analysis of around 600 of the donors, most TCR beta V segments were observed in productive rearrangements about 90% or about 30% of the time, broadly matching IMGT annotations. A later analysis reported that several top co-occurrence clusters appeared linked to parvovirus B19, influenza, CMV and Epstein-Barr virus. The cohort was sequenced for TCR beta chains only, and without alpha or paired-chain data the features that could be detected were limited.

Input material: PBMCs. The chain is assembled from TRBV7-8 and TRBJ1-5; TRBD1 is a possible D gene, resting on 5 matching bases. The origin of this receptor is a young man in good health and CMV-seropositive. The DNA reads as follows: TGTGCCAGCAGCGGAGGGGACCGTGATCAGCCCCAGCATTTT. It specifies CASSGGDRDQPQHF.